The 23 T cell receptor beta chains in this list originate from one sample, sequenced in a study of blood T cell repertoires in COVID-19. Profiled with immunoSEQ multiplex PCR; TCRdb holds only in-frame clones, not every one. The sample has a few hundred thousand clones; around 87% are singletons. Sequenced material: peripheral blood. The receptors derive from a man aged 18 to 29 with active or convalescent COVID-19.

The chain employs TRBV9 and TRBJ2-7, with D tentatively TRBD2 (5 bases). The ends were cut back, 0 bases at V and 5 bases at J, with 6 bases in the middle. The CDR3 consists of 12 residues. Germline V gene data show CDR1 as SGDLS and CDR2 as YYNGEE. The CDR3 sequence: CASSVGSDEQYF. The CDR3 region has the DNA TGTGCCAGCAGCGTAGGTAGCGACGAGCAGTACTTC.

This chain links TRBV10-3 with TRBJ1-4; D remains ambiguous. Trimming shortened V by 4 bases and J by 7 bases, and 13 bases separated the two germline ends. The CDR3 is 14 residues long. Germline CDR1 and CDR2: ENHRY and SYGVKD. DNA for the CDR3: TGTGCCATCAGTGGCAGCCCCCCGGGTGAAAAACTGTTTTTT. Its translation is CAISGSPPGEKLFF.

CDR3 loop: CATNGGSNQPQHF. The CDR3 bases are TGTGCCACCAACGGAGGTAGTAATCAGCCCCAGCATTTT. The chain has TRBV24-1 and TRBJ1-5; no clear D gene. The V end was cut by 8 bases, the J end by 4 bases, with 11 bases between. CDR1 is KGHDR and CDR2 is SFDVKD in the germline V gene. The CDR3 has 13 amino acids.

The CDR3 reads CASSQQVYQETQYF. The CDR3, as DNA: TGTGCCAGCAGCCAACAGGTGTACCAAGAGACCCAGTACTTC. This chain links TRBV3-1 (or the pseudogene TRBV3-2) with TRBJ2-5; D uncertain. The CDR3 loop spans 14 amino acids. Germline assignment: CDR1 LGHDT and CDR2 YNNKEL (reference sequence). The V gene lost 2 bases and the J gene lost 0 bases, with 7 bases spanning the gap.

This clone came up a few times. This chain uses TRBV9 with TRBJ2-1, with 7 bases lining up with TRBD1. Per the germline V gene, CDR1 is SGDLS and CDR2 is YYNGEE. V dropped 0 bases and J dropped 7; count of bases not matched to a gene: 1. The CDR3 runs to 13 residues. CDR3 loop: CASSVADRNEQFF. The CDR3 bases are TGTGCCAGCAGCGTAGCGGACAGGAATGAGCAGTTCTTC.

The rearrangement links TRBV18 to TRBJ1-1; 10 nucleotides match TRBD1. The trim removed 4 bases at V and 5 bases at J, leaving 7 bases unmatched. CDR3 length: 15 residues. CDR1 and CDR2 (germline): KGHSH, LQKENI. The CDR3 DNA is TGTGCCAGCTCACAGACAGGGGGCGCAGAGACTGAAGCTTTCTTT. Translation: CASSQTGGAETEAFF.

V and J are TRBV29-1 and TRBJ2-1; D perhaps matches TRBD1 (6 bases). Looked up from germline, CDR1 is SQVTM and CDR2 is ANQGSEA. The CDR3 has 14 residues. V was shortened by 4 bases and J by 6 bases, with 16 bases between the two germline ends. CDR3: CSVGRDTRSNEQFF. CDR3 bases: TGCAGCGTTGGAAGGGACACTCGAAGCAATGAGCAGTTCTTC.

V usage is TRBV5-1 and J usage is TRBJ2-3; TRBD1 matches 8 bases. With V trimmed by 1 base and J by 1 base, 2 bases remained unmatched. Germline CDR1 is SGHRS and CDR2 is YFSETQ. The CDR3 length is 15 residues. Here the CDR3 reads CASSLKQGGTDTQYF. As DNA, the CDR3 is TGCGCCAGCAGCTTGAAACAGGGGGGCACAGATACGCAGTATTTT.

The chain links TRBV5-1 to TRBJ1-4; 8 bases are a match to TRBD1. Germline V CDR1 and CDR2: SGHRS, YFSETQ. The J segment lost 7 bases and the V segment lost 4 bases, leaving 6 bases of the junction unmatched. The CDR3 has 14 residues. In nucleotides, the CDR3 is TGCGCCAGCAGCCTCAGGGGGCTCCTTGAAAAACTGTTTTTT. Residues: CASSLRGLLEKLFF. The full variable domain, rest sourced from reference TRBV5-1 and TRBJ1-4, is KAGVTQTPRYLIKTRGQQVTLSCSPISGHRSVSWYQQTPGQGLQFLFEYFSETQRNKGNFPGRFSGRQFSNSRSEMNVSTLELGDSALYLCASSLRGLLEKLFFGSGTQLSVL.

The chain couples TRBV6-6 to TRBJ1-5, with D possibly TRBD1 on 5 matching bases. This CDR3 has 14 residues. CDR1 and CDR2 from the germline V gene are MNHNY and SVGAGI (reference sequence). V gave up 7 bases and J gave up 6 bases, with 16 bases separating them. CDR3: CASITDPGGQPQHF. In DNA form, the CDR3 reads TGTGCCAGCATTACCGACCCGGGGGGTCAGCCCCAGCATTTT.

CDR3 nucleotide sequence: TGTGCCAGCAGCCCCGGTTTCACTAGCGGGGTAGATACGCAGTATTTT. It is translated as CASSPGFTSGVDTQYF. The chain employs TRBV9 and TRBJ2-3; 10 nucleotides agree with TRBD2. CDR1 and CDR2 from the germline V gene are SGDLS and YYNGEE. Losses at the gene ends were 4 bases for V and 5 bases for J; bases not matched to a gene: 10. The CDR3 is 16 amino acids.

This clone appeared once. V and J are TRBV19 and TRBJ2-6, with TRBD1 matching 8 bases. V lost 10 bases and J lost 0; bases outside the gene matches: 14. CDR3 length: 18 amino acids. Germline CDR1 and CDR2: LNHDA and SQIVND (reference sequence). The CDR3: CATRRWTGPLSGANVLTF. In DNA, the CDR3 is TGTGCCACCCGCCGTTGGACAGGGCCCCTCTCTGGGGCCAACGTCCTGACTTTC.

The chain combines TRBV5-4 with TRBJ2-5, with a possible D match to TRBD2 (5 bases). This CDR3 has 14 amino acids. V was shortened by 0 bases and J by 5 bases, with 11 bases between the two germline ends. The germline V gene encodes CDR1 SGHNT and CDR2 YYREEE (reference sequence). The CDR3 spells CASSLGGLMETQYF. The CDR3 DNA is TGTGCCAGCAGCTTGGGAGGGCTTATGGAGACCCAGTACTTC.

CDR3 loop: CASRETGGNTIYF. The DNA for the CDR3 is TGTGCCAGCAGAGAGACAGGGGGAAACACCATATATTTT. This rearrangement joins TRBV12-3 or TRBV12-4 to TRBJ1-3, with 7 bases identical to TRBD1. The CDR3 is 13 amino acids. J gave up 4 bases and V 6 bases, and 3 bases lay outside the gene matches.

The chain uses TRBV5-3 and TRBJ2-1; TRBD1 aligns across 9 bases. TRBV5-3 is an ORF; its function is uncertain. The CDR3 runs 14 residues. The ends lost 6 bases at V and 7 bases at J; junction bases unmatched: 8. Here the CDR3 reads CARMPDRGKNEQFF. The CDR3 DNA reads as TGTGCCAGAATGCCCGACAGGGGGAAAAATGAGCAGTTCTTC.

CDR3 nucleotide sequence: TGTGCCAGCAGTGAAGCTCAGATCTACGAGCAGTACTTC. Its translation is CASSEAQIYEQYF. The chain carries TRBV6-1 and TRBJ2-7; no definite D call. This CDR3 is built from 13 residues. Deletions cut 0 bases from V and 3 bases from J, with 6 bases between. Germline CDR1 reads MNHNS; CDR2 reads SASEGT.

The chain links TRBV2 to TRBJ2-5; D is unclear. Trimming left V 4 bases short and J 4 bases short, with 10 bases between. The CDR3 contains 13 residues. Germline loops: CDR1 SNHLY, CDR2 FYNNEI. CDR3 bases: TGTGCCAGCAGTGGGTTTAGCCGAGAGACCCAGTACTTC. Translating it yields CASSGFSRETQYF. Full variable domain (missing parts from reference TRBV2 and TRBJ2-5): EPEVTQTPSHQVTQMGQEVILRCVPISNHLYFYWYRQILGQKVEFLVSFYNNEISEKSEIFDDQFSVERPDGSNFTLKIRSTKLEDSAMYFCASSGFSRETQYFGPGTRLLVL.

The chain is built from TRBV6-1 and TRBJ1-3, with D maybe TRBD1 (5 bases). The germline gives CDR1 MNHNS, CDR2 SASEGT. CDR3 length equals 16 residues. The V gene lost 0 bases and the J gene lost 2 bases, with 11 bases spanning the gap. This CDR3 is CASSEADSFTGNTIYF. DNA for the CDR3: TGTGCCAGCAGTGAAGCCGACAGTTTCACTGGAAACACCATATATTTT.

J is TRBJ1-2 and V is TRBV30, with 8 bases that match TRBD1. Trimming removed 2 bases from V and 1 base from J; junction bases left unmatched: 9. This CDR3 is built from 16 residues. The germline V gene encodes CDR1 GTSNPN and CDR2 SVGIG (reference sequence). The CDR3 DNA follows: TGTGCCTGGAGTCGCCAGGGGGCGCGGGGTAACTATGGCTACACCTTC. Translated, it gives CAWSRQGARGNYGYTF.

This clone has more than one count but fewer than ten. The CDR3 loop is CASSPMYQGFGQYF. In DNA form, the CDR3 reads TGCGCCAGCAGCCCTATGTATCAGGGATTTGGGCAGTACTTC. This chain joins TRBV4-3 and TRBJ2-7; possibly TRBD1 for D (5 bases). The CDR3 sequence is 14 residues long. The V gene lost 4 bases and the J gene lost 9 bases, with 19 bases spanning the gap. Germline V gene data show CDR1 as LGHNA and CDR2 as YSLEER.

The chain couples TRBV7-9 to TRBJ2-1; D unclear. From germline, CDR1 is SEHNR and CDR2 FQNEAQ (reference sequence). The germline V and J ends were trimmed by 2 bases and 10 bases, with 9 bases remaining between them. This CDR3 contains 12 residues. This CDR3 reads CASSLSSPEQFF. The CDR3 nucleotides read TGTGCCAGCAGCTTATCCTCCCCGGAGCAGTTCTTC.

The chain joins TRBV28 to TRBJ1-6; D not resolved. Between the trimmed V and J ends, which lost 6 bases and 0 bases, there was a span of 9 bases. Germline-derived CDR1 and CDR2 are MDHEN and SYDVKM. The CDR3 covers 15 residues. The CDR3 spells CASSLPYSYNSPLHF. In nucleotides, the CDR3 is TGTGCCAGCAGCCTACCATACTCCTATAATTCACCCCTCCACTTT.

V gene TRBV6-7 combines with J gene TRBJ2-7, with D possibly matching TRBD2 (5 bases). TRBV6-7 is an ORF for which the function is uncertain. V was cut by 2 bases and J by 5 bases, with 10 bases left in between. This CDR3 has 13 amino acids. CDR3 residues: CASSYRPRDEQYF. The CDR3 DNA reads TGTGCCAGCAGTTACAGGCCGCGGGACGAGCAGTACTTC.